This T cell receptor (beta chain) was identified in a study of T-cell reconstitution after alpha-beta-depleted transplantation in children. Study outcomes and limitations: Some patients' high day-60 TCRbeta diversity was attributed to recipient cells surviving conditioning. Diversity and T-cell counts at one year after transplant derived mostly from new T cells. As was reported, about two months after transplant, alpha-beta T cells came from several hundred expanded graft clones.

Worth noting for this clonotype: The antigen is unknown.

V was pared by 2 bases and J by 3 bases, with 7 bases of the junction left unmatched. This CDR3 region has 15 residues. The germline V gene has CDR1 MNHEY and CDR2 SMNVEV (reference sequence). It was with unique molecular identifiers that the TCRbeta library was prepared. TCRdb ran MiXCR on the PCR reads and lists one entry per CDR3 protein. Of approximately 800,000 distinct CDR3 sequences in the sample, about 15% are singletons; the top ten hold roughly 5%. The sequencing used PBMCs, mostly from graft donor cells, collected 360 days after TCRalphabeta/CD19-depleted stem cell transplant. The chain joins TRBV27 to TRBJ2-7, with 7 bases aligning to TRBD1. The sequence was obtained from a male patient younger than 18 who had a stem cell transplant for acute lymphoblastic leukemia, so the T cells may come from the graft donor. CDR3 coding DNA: TGTGCCAGCAGTTTAGCCGGGACAGCCGACTACGAGCAGTACTTC. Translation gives CASSLAGTADYEQYF.